This T cell receptor beta chain comes out of a study of T-cell memory formation after mild COVID-19. Of note for this clonotype: Antigen unknown.

Germline CDR1 SGHAT, CDR2 FQNNGV. V lost 3 bases and J lost 4, with 12 bases in between. The length of the CDR3 is 14 residues. The TCR alpha and TCR beta cDNA libraries, bearing sample barcodes and UMIs, were generated by 5'RACE using constant-segment primers. One entry per CDR3 protein results from TCRdb running MiXCR on the 5' RACE reads. The sample lists about 400,000 distinct CDR3 sequences, approximately 15% seen once, with roughly a fifth in the top ten. Findings and limits, study-wide: SARS-CoV-2 specificity was not confirmed for second-wave clones peaking on day 37. Mainly in CM and EM were contracting CD4+ clones; CD8+ were in EMRA. There was a balanced CD4/CD8 profile in clones contracting day 15 to 85, and later expanders leaned CD4+.

This TCR was recovered from a man aged 18-30 years who had mild COVID-19 (a few samples of this study predate the infection). Cell type and time point are not known. The specimen was PBMCs or a T cell subset sorted from them (not recorded which). The J gene is TRBJ1-1, the V gene TRBV11-2; the D gene is possibly TRBD1 (6 bases). CDR3: CASSLWGLGTEAFF. The CDR3 DNA sequence: TGTGCCAGCAGCTTGTGGGGGCTAGGCACTGAAGCTTTCTTT.